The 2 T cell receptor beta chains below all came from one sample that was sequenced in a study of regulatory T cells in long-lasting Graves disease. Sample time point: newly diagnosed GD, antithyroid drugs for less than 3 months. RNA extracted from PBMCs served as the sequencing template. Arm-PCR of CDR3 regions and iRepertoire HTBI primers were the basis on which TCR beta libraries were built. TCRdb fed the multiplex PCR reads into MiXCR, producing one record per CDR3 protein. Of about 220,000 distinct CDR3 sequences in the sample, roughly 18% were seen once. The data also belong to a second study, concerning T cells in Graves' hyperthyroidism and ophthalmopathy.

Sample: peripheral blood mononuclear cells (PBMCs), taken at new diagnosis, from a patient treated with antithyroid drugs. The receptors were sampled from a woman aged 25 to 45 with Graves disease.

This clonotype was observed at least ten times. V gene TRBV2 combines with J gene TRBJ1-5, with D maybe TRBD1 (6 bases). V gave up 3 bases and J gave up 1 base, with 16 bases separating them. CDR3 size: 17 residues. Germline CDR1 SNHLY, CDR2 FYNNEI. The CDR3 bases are TGTGCCAGCAGTGACCATGGGATAGGGGGGAGCAATCAGCCCCAGCATTTT. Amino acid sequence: CASSDHGIGGSNQPQHF.

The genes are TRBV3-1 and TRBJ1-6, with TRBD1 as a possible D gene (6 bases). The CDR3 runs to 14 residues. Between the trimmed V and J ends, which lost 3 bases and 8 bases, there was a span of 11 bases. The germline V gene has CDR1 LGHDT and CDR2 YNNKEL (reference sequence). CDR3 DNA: TGTGCCAGCAGCCAGACAGGATGGGATTCACCCCTCCACTTT. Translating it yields CASSQTGWDSPLHF.